The source of this T cell receptor (beta chain) is a study of blood T cell repertoires in COVID-19. The V end lost 4 bases, the J end lost 7 bases, and 14 bases lay between the germline ends. The CDR3 covers 14 residues. Germline CDR1 reads MGHRA; CDR2 reads YSYEKL. Only in-frame clones appear in the TCRdb table, and some are missing; sequencing was by immunoSEQ multiplex PCR. The sample records some 220,000 clones, around 82% being singletons. The source is an older woman with acute or convalescent COVID-19. The chain is built from TRBV4-1 and TRBJ1-5; a weak D match, TRBD1 (5 bases). Sequencing was done on a sample of peripheral blood. The CDR3 reads CASSPPREGQPQHF. The CDR3 DNA follows: TGCGCCAGCAGCCCGCCCAGGGAGGGCCAGCCCCAGCATTTT.